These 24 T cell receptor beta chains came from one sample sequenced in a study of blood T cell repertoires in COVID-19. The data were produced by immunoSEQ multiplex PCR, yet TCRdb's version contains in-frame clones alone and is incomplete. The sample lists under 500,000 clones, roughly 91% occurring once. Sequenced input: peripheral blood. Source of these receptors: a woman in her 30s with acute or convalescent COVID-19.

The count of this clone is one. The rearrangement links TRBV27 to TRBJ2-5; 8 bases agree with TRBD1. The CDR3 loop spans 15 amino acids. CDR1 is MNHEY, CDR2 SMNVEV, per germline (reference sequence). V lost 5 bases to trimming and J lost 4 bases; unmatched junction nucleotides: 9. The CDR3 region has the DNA TGTGCCAGCAGTCCCGGACAGGGACGGGGAGAGACCCAGTACTTC. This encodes CASSPGQGRGETQYF.

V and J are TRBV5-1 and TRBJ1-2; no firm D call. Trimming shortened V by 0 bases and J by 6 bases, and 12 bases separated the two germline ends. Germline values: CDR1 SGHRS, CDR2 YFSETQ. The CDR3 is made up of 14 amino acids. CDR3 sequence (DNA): TGCGCCAGCAGCTTGGCCGCGCCGGGGAATGGCTACACCTTC. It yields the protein CASSLAAPGNGYTF.

CDR3 in amino acids: CASSSTDREGYEQYF. The CDR3 DNA sequence: TGTGCCAGCAGCTCAACGGACAGGGAAGGCTACGAGCAGTACTTC. The chain recombines TRBV7-9 with TRBJ2-7; 8 bases line up with TRBD1. Looked up from germline, CDR1 is SEHNR and CDR2 is FQNEAQ (reference sequence). The CDR3 is made up of 15 amino acids. The V gene end was trimmed by 4 bases and the J gene end by 3 bases; junction bases not matched to a gene: 8.

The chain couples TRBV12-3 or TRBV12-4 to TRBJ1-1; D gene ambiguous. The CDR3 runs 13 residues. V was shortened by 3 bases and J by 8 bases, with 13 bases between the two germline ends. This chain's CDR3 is CASSFVVREEAFF. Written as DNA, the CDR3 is TGTGCCAGCAGTTTCGTCGTACGTGAGGAAGCTTTCTTT.

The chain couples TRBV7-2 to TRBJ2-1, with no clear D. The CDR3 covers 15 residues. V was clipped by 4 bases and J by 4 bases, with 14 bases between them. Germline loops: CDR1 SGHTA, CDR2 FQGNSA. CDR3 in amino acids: CASSSSMGLYNEQFF. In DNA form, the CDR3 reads TGTGCCAGCAGCTCGTCGATGGGCTTATACAATGAGCAGTTCTTC.

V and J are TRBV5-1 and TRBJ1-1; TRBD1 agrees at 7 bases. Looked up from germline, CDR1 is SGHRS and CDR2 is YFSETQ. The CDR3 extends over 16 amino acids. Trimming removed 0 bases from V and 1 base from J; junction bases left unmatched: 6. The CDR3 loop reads CASSLELDRPNTEAFF. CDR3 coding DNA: TGCGCCAGCAGCTTGGAGTTGGACAGGCCGAACACTGAAGCTTTCTTT.

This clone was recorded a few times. In nucleotides, the CDR3 is TGTGCCAGCTCGAGGGGGAGGGGATTAGGGCAAGAGACCCAGTACTTC. This sequence encodes CASSRGRGLGQETQYF. This rearrangement joins TRBV28 to TRBJ2-5; weak D call: TRBD2 (7 bases). The CDR3 consists of 16 residues. V was shortened by 8 bases and J by 2 bases, with 21 bases between the two germline ends. The germline CDR1 and CDR2 sequences are MDHEN and SYDVKM.

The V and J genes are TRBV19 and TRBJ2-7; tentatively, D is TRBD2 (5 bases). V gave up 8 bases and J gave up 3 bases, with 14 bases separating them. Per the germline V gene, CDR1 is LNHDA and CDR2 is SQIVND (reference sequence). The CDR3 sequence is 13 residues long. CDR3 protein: CASEGDEGYEQYF. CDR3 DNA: TGTGCCAGTGAGGGAGACGAGGGCTACGAGCAGTACTTC.

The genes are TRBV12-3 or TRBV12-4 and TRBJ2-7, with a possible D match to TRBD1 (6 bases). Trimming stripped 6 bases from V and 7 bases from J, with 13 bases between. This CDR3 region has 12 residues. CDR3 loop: CASSQDRFEQYF. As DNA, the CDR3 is TGTGCCAGCAGCCAAGACAGGTTTGAGCAGTACTTC.

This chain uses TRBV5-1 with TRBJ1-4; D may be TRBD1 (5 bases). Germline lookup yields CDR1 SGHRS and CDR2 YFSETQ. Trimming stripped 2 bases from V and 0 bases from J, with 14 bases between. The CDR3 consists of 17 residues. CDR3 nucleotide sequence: TGCGCCAGCAGCTTTGACAGTGCAAGGGCAACTAATGAAAAACTGTTTTTT. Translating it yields CASSFDSARATNEKLFF.

The CDR3 here is CATSSFLAGGGDEQFF. DNA for the CDR3: TGTGCCACCAGCAGCTTTCTAGCGGGGGGCGGAGATGAGCAGTTCTTC. The rearrangement uses TRBV15 and TRBJ2-1; 11 bases match TRBD2. Germline CDR1 is LNHNV and CDR2 is YYDKDF (reference sequence). This CDR3 has 16 residues. V gave up 3 bases and J gave up 8 bases; unmatched junction bases: 9.

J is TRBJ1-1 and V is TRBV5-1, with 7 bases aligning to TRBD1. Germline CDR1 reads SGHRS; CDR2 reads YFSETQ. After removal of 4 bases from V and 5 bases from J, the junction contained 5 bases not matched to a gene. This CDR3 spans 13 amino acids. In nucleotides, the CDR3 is TGCGCCAGCAGCGAGGGACAGCCAACTGAAGCTTTCTTT. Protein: CASSEGQPTEAFF.

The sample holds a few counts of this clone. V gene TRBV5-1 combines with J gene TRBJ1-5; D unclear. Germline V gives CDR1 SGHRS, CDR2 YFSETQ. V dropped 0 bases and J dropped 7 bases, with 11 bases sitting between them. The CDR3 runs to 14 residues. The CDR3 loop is CASSLDPGMQPQHF. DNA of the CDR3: TGCGCCAGCAGCTTGGATCCCGGGATGCAGCCCCAGCATTTT.

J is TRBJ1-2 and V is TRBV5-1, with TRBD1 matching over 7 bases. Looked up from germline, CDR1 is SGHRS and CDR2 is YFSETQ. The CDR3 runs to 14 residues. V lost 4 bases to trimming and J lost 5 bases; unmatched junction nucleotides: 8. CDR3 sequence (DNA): TGCGCCAGCAGCCTACTGGGACAGCCATATGGCTACACCTTC. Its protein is CASSLLGQPYGYTF.

CDR3 sequence (DNA): TGTGCCTGGAGTTTCCCGGGCCCCTACGTCGACTATAATGAGCAGTTCTTC. Translating it yields CAWSFPGPYVDYNEQFF. This rearrangement joins TRBV30 to TRBJ2-1; the D gene is possibly TRBD2 (5 bases). Trimming stripped 2 bases from V and 7 bases from J, with 24 bases between. The CDR3 has 17 residues. Germline V gives CDR1 GTSNPN, CDR2 SVGIG (reference sequence).

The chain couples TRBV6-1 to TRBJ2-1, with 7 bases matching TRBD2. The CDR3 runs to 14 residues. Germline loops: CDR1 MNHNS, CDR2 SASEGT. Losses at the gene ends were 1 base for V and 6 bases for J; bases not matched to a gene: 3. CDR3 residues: CASSEGRGSNEQFF. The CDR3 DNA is TGTGCCAGCAGTGAAGGGCGGGGGTCCAATGAGCAGTTCTTC.

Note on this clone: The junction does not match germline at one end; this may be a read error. CDR3 in amino acids: CASSLDPGPYGQYF. The CDR3 DNA reads TGTGCCAGCAGCTTGGACCCCGGTCCCTACGGGCAGTACTTC. This rearrangement joins TRBV5-5 to TRBJ2-7, with D hard to call. The V gene's germline CDR1 is SGHKS and CDR2 YYEKEE (reference sequence). This CDR3 contains 14 residues.

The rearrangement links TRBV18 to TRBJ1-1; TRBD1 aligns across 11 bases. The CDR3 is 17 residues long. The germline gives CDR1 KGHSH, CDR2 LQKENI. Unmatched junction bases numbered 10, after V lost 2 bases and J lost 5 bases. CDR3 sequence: CASSPTPGQGARTEAFF. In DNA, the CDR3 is TGTGCCAGCTCACCAACCCCAGGACAGGGGGCGCGGACTGAAGCTTTCTTT.

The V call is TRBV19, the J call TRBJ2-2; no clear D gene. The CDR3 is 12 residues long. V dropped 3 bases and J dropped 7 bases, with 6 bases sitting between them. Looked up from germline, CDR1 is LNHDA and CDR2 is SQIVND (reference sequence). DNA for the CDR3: TGTGCCAGTAGTATCGCGGACGGGGAGCTGTTTTTT. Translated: CASSIADGELFF.

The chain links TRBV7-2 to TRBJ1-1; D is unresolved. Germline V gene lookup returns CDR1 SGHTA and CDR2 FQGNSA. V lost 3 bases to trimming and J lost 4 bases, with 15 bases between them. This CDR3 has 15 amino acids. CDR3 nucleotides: TGTGCCAGCAGCTTCCTTGTTAGTTCTCTCACTGAAGCTTTCTTT. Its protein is CASSFLVSSLTEAFF.

For the CDR3, the DNA is TGTGCCAGCAGCCAGGGACAGGGGAGATACACTGAAGCTTTCTTT. Encoded protein: CASSQGQGRYTEAFF. The chain is built from TRBV7-8 and TRBJ1-1; TRBD1 matches at 10 bases. With 5 bases clipped from V and 3 bases from J, the junction kept 6 bases outside the gene matches. This CDR3 contains 15 residues. Germline values: CDR1 SGHVS, CDR2 FQNEAQ.

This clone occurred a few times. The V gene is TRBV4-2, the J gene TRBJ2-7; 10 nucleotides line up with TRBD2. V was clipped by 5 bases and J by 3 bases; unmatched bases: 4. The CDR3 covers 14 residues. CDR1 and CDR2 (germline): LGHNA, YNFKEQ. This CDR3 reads CASSTSGEIYEQYF. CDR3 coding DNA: TGTGCCAGCAGCACTAGCGGGGAAATCTACGAGCAGTACTTC.

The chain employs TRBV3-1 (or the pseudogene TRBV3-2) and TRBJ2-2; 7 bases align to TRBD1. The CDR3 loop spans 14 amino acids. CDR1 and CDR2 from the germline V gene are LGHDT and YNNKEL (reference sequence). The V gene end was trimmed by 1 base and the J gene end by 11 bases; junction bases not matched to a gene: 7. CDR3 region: CASSQAIVGGELFF. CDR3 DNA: TGTGCCAGCAGCCAAGCGATTGTAGGGGGCGAGCTGTTTTTT.

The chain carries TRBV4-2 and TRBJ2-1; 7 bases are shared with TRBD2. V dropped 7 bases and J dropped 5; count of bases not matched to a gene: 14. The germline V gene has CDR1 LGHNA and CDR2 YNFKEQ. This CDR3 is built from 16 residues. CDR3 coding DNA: TGTGCCAGCACCACAAGCGGGATCATCAGACACAATGAGCAGTTCTTC. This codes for CASTTSGIIRHNEQFF.